Presented here are 15 T cell receptor beta chains from one specimen sequenced in a study of blood T cell repertoires in COVID-19. Profiling relied on immunoSEQ multiplex PCR, and the TCRdb table lists in-frame clones only, not all of them. Of about 88,000 clones listed, 90% are singletons. Sequencing was performed on peripheral blood. These receptors were collected from a man aged 60 to 75 with acute or convalescent COVID-19.

The chain carries TRBV7-2 and TRBJ2-7; possible D gene TRBD1, 5 bases. Germline V gene lookup returns CDR1 SGHTA and CDR2 FQGNSA. V gave up 5 bases and J gave up 3 bases, with 11 bases separating them. This CDR3 spans 13 amino acids. CDR3 nucleotide sequence: TGTGCCAGCAGCATAGGACACAACTACGAGCAGTACTTC. Its translation is CASSIGHNYEQYF.

The rearrangement uses TRBV9 and TRBJ2-6; unclear D gene. Germline V gene data show CDR1 as SGDLS and CDR2 as YYNGEE. Between the trimmed V and J ends, which lost 3 bases and 1 base, there was a span of 2 bases. The CDR3 totals 13 residues. CDR3 region: CASSASGANVLTF. The CDR3 bases are TGTGCCAGCAGCGCATCTGGGGCCAACGTCCTGACTTTC.

This chain uses TRBV29-1 with TRBJ2-2; maybe TRBD2 (6 bases). Germline CDR1 is SQVTM and CDR2 is ANQGSEA. Trimming shortened V by 3 bases and J by 4 bases, and 9 bases separated the two germline ends. This CDR3 is 13 amino acids long. CDR3 nucleotide sequence: TGCAGCGTTGATGTGGGGGGCACCGGGGAGCTGTTTTTT. This sequence encodes CSVDVGGTGELFF.

V usage is TRBV28 and J usage is TRBJ1-6; 7 bases fit TRBD1. The length of the CDR3 is 15 residues. Unmatched junction bases numbered 6, after V lost 7 bases and J lost 3 bases. Germline values: CDR1 MDHEN, CDR2 SYDVKM. DNA of the CDR3: TGTGCCAGCACCACGGGACAGTTCTATAATTCACCCCTCCACTTT. Its translation: CASTTGQFYNSPLHF.

The chain carries TRBV10-1 and TRBJ2-1; TRBD2 matches at 7 bases. After removal of 2 bases from V and 2 bases from J, the junction contained 6 bases not matched to a gene. CDR1 is WNHNN, CDR2 SYGVQD, per germline (reference sequence). This CDR3 is 16 amino acids long. The CDR3 nucleotides read TGCGCCAGCAGTGAGATTCGGGGGACTACCTACAATGAGCAGTTCTTC. Amino acids: CASSEIRGTTYNEQFF.

This chain joins TRBV6-5 and TRBJ1-1; 8 bases fit TRBD1. In germline, CDR1 is MNHEY, CDR2 SVGAGI. The junction had 8 bases not matched to a gene; V was cut back by 11 bases and J by 0 bases. This CDR3 comprises 14 residues. CDR3 sequence: CAGQGGVMNTEAFF. DNA for the CDR3: TGTGCCGGACAGGGTGGGGTTATGAACACTGAAGCTTTCTTT.

The rearrangement joins TRBV6-2 or TRBV6-3 to TRBJ1-5; no definite D call. This CDR3 is built from 14 residues. Per the germline V gene, CDR1 is MNHEY and CDR2 is SVGEGT. V was trimmed by 5 bases and J by 5 bases, leaving 13 bases between them. This CDR3 reads CASSLHSRDQPQHF. In DNA form, the CDR3 reads TGTGCCAGCAGTCTCCACAGCCGTGATCAGCCCCAGCATTTT.

The rearrangement joins TRBV11-2 to TRBJ1-5; TRBD1 matches 7 bases. The germline V gene encodes CDR1 SGHAT and CDR2 FQNNGV. The junction had 4 bases not matched to a gene; V was cut back by 2 bases and J by 3 bases. This CDR3 has 15 amino acids. The CDR3 loop is CASSLTGTVNQPQHF. As DNA, the CDR3 is TGTGCCAGCAGCTTAACCGGGACAGTCAATCAGCCCCAGCATTTT.

The chain employs TRBV5-1 and TRBJ2-1, with D perhaps matching TRBD1 (6 bases). Germline values: CDR1 SGHRS, CDR2 YFSETQ. The V end lost 2 bases, the J end lost 4 bases, and 13 bases lay between the germline ends. The CDR3 is made up of 15 amino acids. The CDR3 sequence is CASSLRQETYNEQFF. CDR3 coding DNA: TGCGCCAGCAGCTTACGACAGGAGACGTACAATGAGCAGTTCTTC.

The gene calls are TRBV2 and TRBJ1-1; D may be TRBD1 (5 bases). With 2 bases removed from V and 4 bases from J, the gap between germline ends came to 11 bases. Germline V gene sequence: CDR1 SNHLY, CDR2 FYNNEI. CDR3 size: 14 residues. The CDR3 sequence is CASSENRGSTEAFF. CDR3 coding DNA: TGTGCCAGCAGTGAAAATCGGGGGTCCACTGAAGCTTTCTTT.

The chain couples TRBV7-9 to TRBJ1-1, with TRBD1 matching 8 bases. Germline V CDR1 and CDR2: SEHNR, FQNEAQ (reference sequence). The CDR3 runs to 16 residues. V lost 4 bases and J lost 4; bases outside the gene matches: 11. The CDR3 DNA reads as TGTGCCAGCAGCTCCGCAGGGGGCCCAGGTGGCACTGAAGCTTTCTTT. Translated, it gives CASSSAGGPGGTEAFF.

V and J are TRBV5-4 and TRBJ2-3, with D perhaps TRBD1 (6 bases). V was shortened by 6 bases and J by 2 bases, with 19 bases between the two germline ends. This CDR3 contains 16 residues. CDR1 SGHNT and CDR2 YYREEE come from the germline V gene (reference sequence). CDR3 protein: CASTDPRQESTDTQYF. DNA for the CDR3: TGTGCCAGCACGGACCCTCGACAGGAGTCCACAGATACGCAGTATTTT.

This clone was found a few times. The chain carries TRBV2 and TRBJ2-7, with TRBD1 as a possible D gene (6 bases). CDR3 length: 14 amino acids. Germline V CDR1 and CDR2: SNHLY, FYNNEI. Trimming shortened V by 5 bases and J by 5 bases, and 16 bases separated the two germline ends. CDR3 sequence: CASSPLDRRHEQYF. CDR3 bases: TGTGCCAGCAGTCCTTTGGACAGAAGGCACGAGCAGTACTTC.

The rearrangement joins TRBV5-1 to TRBJ2-5; 11 positions match TRBD2. Germline-derived CDR1 and CDR2 are SGHRS and YFSETQ. The CDR3 runs 16 residues. V was pared by 4 bases and J by 3 bases, with 8 bases of the junction left unmatched. The CDR3 protein is CASSGTGTSGEETQYF. CDR3 in DNA: TGCGCCAGCAGCGGTACCGGGACTAGCGGAGAAGAGACCCAGTACTTC.

The chain links TRBV5-4 to TRBJ1-3; 7 bases are shared with TRBD1. The trim removed 4 bases at V and 8 bases at J, leaving 15 bases unmatched. The V gene's germline CDR1 is SGHNT and CDR2 YYREEE (reference sequence). The CDR3 loop spans 16 amino acids. The CDR3 reads CASSRTLGQASDTIYF. In nucleotides, the CDR3 is TGTGCCAGCAGCCGAACCTTAGGACAGGCGTCGGACACCATATATTTT.